This TCR beta chain stems from a study of beta chain features in type 1 diabetes. Study-wide context: Across all samples, some 110 million sorted cells were examined.

Reverse transcribing all isolated RNA meant expressed TCRB transcripts were sequenced. Reads from naive, central memory and regulatory T cell samples averaged around 3.7 million. The method was immunoSEQ multiplex PCR; TCRdb's version includes in-frame clones alone and lacks a portion of them. Of about 320,000 clones in the sample, 11% to 15% were seen once. In this sample, this clone turned up once. Its target is not known. Study-level findings and limits: A cDNA-based sequencing approach could over-represent cells with high TCR expression.

CDR3 length: 16 residues. The ends were cut back, 0 bases at V and 4 bases at J, with 16 bases in the middle. CDR1 is SGHTS and CDR2 is YDEGEE in the germline V gene. V is TRBV5-8 and J is TRBJ1-1, with D unclear. The TCR originated in a man aged 30 to 45 in good health. Sequenced material: central memory CD4+ T cells from blood. The CDR3 reads CASSLVGVSASTEAFF. The CDR3 DNA sequence: TGTGCCAGCAGCTTGGTCGGTGTCAGTGCTAGCACTGAAGCTTTCTTT. The full variable domain, rest sourced from reference TRBV5-8 and TRBJ1-1, is EAGVTQSPTHLIKTRGQQATLRCSPISGHTSVYWYQQALGLGLQFLLWYDEGEERNRGNFPPRFSGRQFPNYSSELNVNALELEDSALYLCASSLVGVSASTEAFFGQGTRLTVV.